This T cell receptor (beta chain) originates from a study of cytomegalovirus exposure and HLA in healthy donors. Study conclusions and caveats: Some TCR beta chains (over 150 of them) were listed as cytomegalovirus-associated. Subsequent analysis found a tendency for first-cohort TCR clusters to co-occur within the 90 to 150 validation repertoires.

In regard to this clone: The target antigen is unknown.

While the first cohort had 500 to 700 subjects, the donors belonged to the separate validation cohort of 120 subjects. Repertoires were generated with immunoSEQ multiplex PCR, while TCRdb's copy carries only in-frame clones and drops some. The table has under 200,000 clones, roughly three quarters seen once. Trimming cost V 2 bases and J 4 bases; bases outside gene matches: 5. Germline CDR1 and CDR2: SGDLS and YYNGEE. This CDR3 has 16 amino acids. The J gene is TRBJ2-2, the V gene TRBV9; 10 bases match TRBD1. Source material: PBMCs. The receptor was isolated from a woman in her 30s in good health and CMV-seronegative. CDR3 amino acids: CASSVLRDRGTGELFF. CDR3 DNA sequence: TGTGCCAGCAGCGTTCTCCGGGACAGGGGCACCGGGGAGCTGTTTTTT.